The 16 T cell receptor beta chains listed next were all sequenced from one sample in a study of cytomegalovirus exposure and HLA in healthy donors. The PCR ran on 60 Vbeta and 13 Jbeta primers. The repertoire was sequenced with immunoSEQ multiplex PCR; TCRdb's copy has only in-frame clones and lacks some. The table records 150,000 or so clones, approximately 80% of them present only once. Sequencing was performed on PBMCs. These receptors were obtained from a man in his forties or fifties in good health and CMV-seropositive.

This clone has only one observation. The chain couples TRBV21-1 to TRBJ1-2; no DNA check was done on the table's D call, TRBD1. TRBV21-1 is given as a pseudogene. This CDR3 contains 13 residues. The CDR3 sequence is CASGRQGAHGYTF. In DNA form, the CDR3 reads TGTGCCAGCGGAAGACAGGGGGCCCATGGCTACACCTTC.

This clone was picked up a small number of times. The CDR3 is CSVLDTGQGSDTQYF. CDR3 DNA sequence: TGCAGCGTTCTGGATACGGGACAGGGGTCAGATACGCAGTATTTT. The rearrangement links TRBV29-1 to TRBJ2-3; 10 nucleotides match TRBD1. Germline V gives CDR1 SQVTM, CDR2 ANQGSEA. J lost 4 bases, V lost 5 bases, and 9 bases had no gene match. The length of the CDR3 is 15 residues.

This clone was found a few times. The chain's CDR3 is CASSLPGAGELFF. CDR3 sequence (DNA): TGCGCCAGCAGCTTGCCAGGGGCCGGGGAGCTGTTTTTT. The rearrangement links TRBV5-1 to TRBJ2-2; TRBD1 is a possible D gene (6 bases). The CDR3 is 13 amino acids. Germline V gene lookup returns CDR1 SGHRS and CDR2 YFSETQ. Trimming left V 1 base short and J 6 bases short, with 7 bases between.

This clone has only a few counts. This chain uses TRBV19 with TRBJ2-1; D might be TRBD2 (5 bases). The CDR3 runs to 14 residues. Germline values: CDR1 LNHDA, CDR2 SQIVND (reference sequence). Trimming stripped 10 bases from V and 4 bases from J, with 17 bases between. Here the CDR3 reads CATTLGLAYNEQFF. The CDR3 region has the DNA TGTGCCACCACGCTAGGTCTAGCTTACAATGAGCAGTTCTTC.

In its sample, this clone was seen a few times. This chain joins TRBV5-6 and TRBJ2-4, with TRBD1 as a possible D gene (5 bases). Trimming removed 4 bases from V and 0 bases from J, with 14 bases in between. The CDR3 totals 16 residues. CDR1 is SGHDT, CDR2 YYEEEE, per germline. The CDR3 reads CASSRTGILAKNIQYF. The CDR3, as DNA: TGTGCCAGCAGCAGAACAGGTATTCTAGCCAAAAACATTCAGTACTTC.

The V call is TRBV15, the J call TRBJ2-7; D might be TRBD2 (6 bases). Looked up from germline, CDR1 is LNHNV and CDR2 is YYDKDF (reference sequence). The CDR3 has 14 amino acids. The germline V and J ends were trimmed by 3 bases and 0 bases, with 9 bases remaining between them. The CDR3 coding sequence is TGTGCCACCAGCAGGGGGGGTACCTCCTACGAGCAGTACTTC. Translating gives CATSRGGTSYEQYF.

The chain is built from TRBV28 and TRBJ1-2; D gene unclear. V shed 6 bases and J shed 4 bases, with 6 bases lying between them. CDR3 length: 11 residues. Per the germline V gene, CDR1 is MDHEN and CDR2 is SYDVKM. This CDR3 is CASRSSYGYTF. The DNA for the CDR3 is TGTGCCAGCAGATCGTCCTATGGCTACACCTTC.

This clone is a singleton in its sample. The chain employs TRBV18 and TRBJ2-2, with D possibly matching TRBD1 (5 bases). The CDR3 covers 15 residues. The germline V and J ends were trimmed by 5 bases and 0 bases, with 10 bases remaining between them. Germline V lookup: CDR1 KGHSH, CDR2 LQKENI. CDR3 bases: TGTGCCAGCTCAGCTGGACAAGCGAACACCGGGGAGCTGTTTTTT. Amino acid sequence: CASSAGQANTGELFF.

V is TRBV6-1 and J is TRBJ2-1; a weak D match, TRBD2 (6 bases). V shed 6 bases and J shed 2 bases, with 11 bases lying between them. Germline lookup yields CDR1 MNHNS and CDR2 SASEGT. The CDR3 runs to 14 residues. CDR3 nucleotides: TGTGCCAGCAGCCGCAGGGAGGCCTACAATGAGCAGTTCTTC. It specifies CASSRREAYNEQFF.

The chain couples TRBV5-6 to TRBJ1-6; D possibly corresponds to TRBD1 (5 bases). V shed 2 bases and J shed 10 bases, with 16 bases lying between them. CDR1 SGHDT and CDR2 YYEEEE come from the germline V gene. The CDR3 runs to 15 residues. As DNA, the CDR3 is TGTGCCAGCAGCTTAGTTACCGGGACTCCCTCACCCCTCCACTTT. Translated, it gives CASSLVTGTPSPLHF.

The chain joins TRBV4-1 to TRBJ2-2, with D possibly matching TRBD2 (6 bases). The CDR3 length is 15 residues. Per germline, CDR1 MGHRA and CDR2 YSYEKL. The germline V and J ends were trimmed by 1 base and 5 bases, with 11 bases remaining between them. CDR3 in amino acids: CASSQAGVGTGELFF. DNA of the CDR3: TGCGCCAGCAGCCAAGCGGGGGTGGGTACCGGGGAGCTGTTTTTT.

This sequence joins TRBV7-2 and TRBJ1-5, with 9 bases that match TRBD1. CDR1 is SGHTA, CDR2 FQGNSA, per germline. This CDR3 is 16 amino acids long. The trim removed 4 bases at V and 6 bases at J, leaving 10 bases unmatched. Written as DNA, the CDR3 is TGTGCCAGCAGCTCGCTTGGGACAGGGATTCCTCAGCCCCAGCATTTT. This encodes CASSSLGTGIPQPQHF. The entire variable domain, with the rest obtained from reference TRBV7-2 and TRBJ1-5, is as follows: GAGVSQSPSNKVTEKGKDVELRCDPISGHTALYWYRQSLGQGLEFLIYFQGNSAPDKSGLPSDRFSAERTGGSVSTLTIQRTQQEDSAVYLCASSSLGTGIPQPQHFGDGTRLSIL.

This clone was picked up one time. This rearrangement joins TRBV6-1 to TRBJ2-7, with 10 bases fitting TRBD1. This CDR3 has 13 residues. Germline loops: CDR1 MNHNS, CDR2 SASEGT. V shed 6 bases and J 5 bases; nucleotides not matched to a gene: 4. CDR3: CASRGTGVNEQYF. CDR3 coding DNA: TGTGCCAGCAGGGGGACAGGGGTCAACGAGCAGTACTTC.

This sequence joins TRBV6-5 and TRBJ2-3; possible D gene TRBD2, 6 bases. V was clipped by 8 bases and J by 3 bases, with 15 bases between them. The CDR3 runs 14 residues. The V gene's germline CDR1 is MNHEY and CDR2 SVGAGI. The CDR3 here is CASGPSGRTDTQYF. The CDR3 coding sequence is TGTGCCAGCGGCCCCAGTGGGAGGACAGATACGCAGTATTTT.

The chain joins TRBV2 to TRBJ1-5; D is possibly TRBD1 (6 bases). The V end was cut by 5 bases, the J end by 0 bases, with 11 bases between. The CDR3 has 15 amino acids. The germline V gene has CDR1 SNHLY and CDR2 FYNNEI. CDR3 DNA sequence: TGTGCCAGCAGTCGGGACACTAATAGCAATCAGCCCCAGCATTTT. It specifies CASSRDTNSNQPQHF. The whole variable domain, remainder taken from reference TRBV2 and TRBJ1-5, is EPEVTQTPSHQVTQMGQEVILRCVPISNHLYFYWYRQILGQKVEFLVSFYNNEISEKSEIFDDQFSVERPDGSNFTLKIRSTKLEDSAMYFCASSRDTNSNQPQHFGDGTRLSIL.

The genes are TRBV19 and TRBJ1-2; D uncertain. The V end was cut by 2 bases, the J end by 1 base, with 8 bases between. From germline, CDR1 is LNHDA and CDR2 SQIVND (reference sequence). CDR3 length: 14 amino acids. The CDR3 sequence is CASSIPFSNYGYTF. CDR3 DNA sequence: TGTGCCAGTAGTATACCTTTTAGTAACTATGGCTACACCTTC.